The 9 T cell receptor beta chains below all came from one sample that was sequenced in a study of blood T cell repertoires in COVID-19. TCRdb keeps only in-frame clones here, not all; method: immunoSEQ multiplex PCR. The repertoire holds some 160,000 clones, with roughly four fifths as singletons. The material sequenced was peripheral blood. Source of these receptors: a man in his sixties or seventies with active or convalescent COVID-19.

This clone was counted only a few times. This rearrangement joins TRBV24-1 to TRBJ1-2; 8 nucleotides align to TRBD1. The germline V gene has CDR1 KGHDR and CDR2 SFDVKD. This CDR3 region has 15 residues. Unmatched junction bases numbered 11, after V lost 4 bases and J lost 8 bases. The CDR3 is CATSDSSGTGRGYTF. The DNA for the CDR3 is TGTGCCACCAGTGACTCCTCCGGGACAGGAAGGGGCTACACCTTC.

The chain couples TRBV7-9 to TRBJ2-2; the D gene is possibly TRBD2 (6 bases). The CDR3 extends over 16 amino acids. Between the trimmed V and J ends, which lost 5 bases and 6 bases, there was a span of 19 bases. Germline V CDR1 and CDR2: SEHNR, FQNEAQ (reference sequence). CDR3 region: CASSLVGTRRAGELFF. DNA for the CDR3: TGTGCCAGCAGCCTAGTCGGGACGAGGAGGGCCGGGGAGCTGTTTTTT.

The chain couples TRBV5-1 to TRBJ2-7; possible D gene TRBD2, 6 bases. V was clipped by 4 bases and J by 0 bases, with 11 bases between them. CDR3 length: 14 amino acids. The germline gives CDR1 SGHRS, CDR2 YFSETQ. The CDR3 coding sequence is TGCGCCAGCAGCCGGGGAGGATCCTCCTACGAGCAGTACTTC. Translation: CASSRGGSSYEQYF. Full variable domain (remainder filled in from reference TRBV5-1 and TRBJ2-7): KAGVTQTPRYLIKTRGQQVTLSCSPISGHRSVSWYQQTPGQGLQFLFEYFSETQRNKGNFPGRFSGRQFSNSRSEMNVSTLELGDSALYLCASSRGGSSYEQYFGPGTRLTVT.

V is TRBV27 and J is TRBJ1-2; 8 bases map to TRBD1. Trimming took 6 bases from V and 0 from J; bases not matched to a gene: 3. The germline V gene has CDR1 MNHEY and CDR2 SMNVEV (reference sequence). The CDR3 runs to 14 residues. The CDR3 DNA sequence: TGTGCCAGCAGGAGGACAGGGACTAACTATGGCTACACCTTC. Its translation is CASRRTGTNYGYTF.

This clone was recorded once. V is TRBV18 and J is TRBJ2-1, with 7 nucleotides matching TRBD2. V shed 5 bases and J 0 bases; nucleotides not matched to a gene: 4. CDR1 and CDR2 from the germline V gene are KGHSH and LQKENI. The length of the CDR3 is 15 residues. The CDR3 coding sequence is TGTGCCAGCTCAAAAACGGGAGGCTCCTACAATGAGCAGTTCTTC. Encoded protein: CASSKTGGSYNEQFF.

The V and J genes are TRBV27 and TRBJ2-1, with 10 bases fitting TRBD2. CDR1 is MNHEY, CDR2 SMNVEV, per germline (reference sequence). The V gene end was trimmed by 6 bases and the J gene end by 7 bases; junction bases not matched to a gene: 15. There are 17 residues in the CDR3. This CDR3 reads CASSVNLAGVRRNEQFF. Here the CDR3 DNA reads TGTGCCAGCAGCGTCAACCTAGCGGGAGTTAGGCGGAATGAGCAGTTCTTC.

V and J are TRBV3-1 (or the pseudogene TRBV3-2) and TRBJ1-3; D unresolved. The V gene's germline CDR1 is LGHDT and CDR2 YNNKEL (reference sequence). Trimming removed 4 bases from V and 0 bases from J, with 7 bases in between. The CDR3 runs 14 residues. The CDR3 spells CASSPSSSGNTIYF. CDR3 sequence (DNA): TGTGCCAGCAGCCCTTCCAGCTCTGGAAACACCATATATTTT.

The rearrangement links TRBV6-6 to TRBJ1-3; D ambiguous. The CDR3 is made up of 16 amino acids. Looked up from germline, CDR1 is MNHNY and CDR2 is SVGAGI (reference sequence). Trimming took 0 bases from V and 4 from J, leaving 13 bases between them. The CDR3 loop reads CASSYSALREGNTIYF. The CDR3 DNA is TGTGCCAGCAGTTACTCCGCCCTCCGGGAGGGAAACACCATATATTTT.

The V gene is TRBV9, the J gene TRBJ1-3; 8 positions match TRBD1. V lost 3 bases, J lost 3 bases, and 8 bases stayed unmatched. This CDR3 is built from 16 residues. CDR1 is SGDLS and CDR2 is YYNGEE in the germline V gene. The CDR3 region is CASSATQGASGNTIYF. CDR3 coding DNA: TGTGCCAGCAGCGCTACTCAGGGGGCGAGTGGAAACACCATATATTTT.